The 10 T cell receptor beta chains below were found in one sample sequenced in a study of blood T cell repertoires in COVID-19. Profiling relied on immunoSEQ multiplex PCR, and the TCRdb table lists in-frame clones only, not all of them. The sample includes about 220,000 clones, 82% of them seen just once. Sequenced sample: peripheral blood. The receptors derive from a woman aged 65 to 85 with COVID-19, enrolled during active disease.

The V gene is TRBV27, the J gene TRBJ2-1; 7 bases line up with TRBD2. Germline CDR1 MNHEY, CDR2 SMNVEV (reference sequence). After removal of 5 bases from V and 3 bases from J, the junction contained 4 bases not matched to a gene. CDR3 length: 14 residues. CDR3: CASSRGDFYNEQFF. In DNA form, the CDR3 reads TGTGCCAGCAGTCGGGGGGACTTCTACAATGAGCAGTTCTTC.

This clone was counted a few times. The V call is TRBV2, the J call TRBJ1-4; D not certain. The CDR3 consists of 15 residues. CDR1 is SNHLY and CDR2 is FYNNEI in the germline V gene. Trimming shortened V by 6 bases and J by 4 bases, and 15 bases separated the two germline ends. The chain's CDR3 is CASRPQGRDNEKLFF. In DNA, the CDR3 is TGTGCCAGCAGACCTCAAGGGAGGGATAATGAAAAACTGTTTTTT.

The CDR3 region is CASSQQGAGQPQHF. The CDR3 DNA reads TGTGCCAGCTCACAACAGGGGGCCGGACAGCCCCAGCATTTT. V and J are TRBV18 and TRBJ1-5; TRBD1 aligns across 9 bases. The CDR3 has 14 amino acids. Germline CDR1 is KGHSH and CDR2 is LQKENI. V lost 4 bases, J lost 7 bases, and 5 bases stayed unmatched.

This clone was counted between two and nine times. The chain has TRBV28 and TRBJ1-3; no clear D gene. The CDR3 extends over 14 amino acids. Trimming took off 2 bases at V and 8 bases at J, with 13 bases between the two ends. In germline, CDR1 is MDHEN, CDR2 SYDVKM. The CDR3 DNA reads TGTGCCAGCAGTTTAGCGCAGGTTTTGCACACCATATATTTT. This translates into CASSLAQVLHTIYF. The full variable domain, completed using reference TRBV28 and TRBJ1-3, is DVKVTQSSRYLVKRTGEKVFLECVQDMDHENMFWYRQDPGLGLRLIYFSYDVKMKEKGDIPEGYSVSREKKERFSLILESASTNQTSMYLCASSLAQVLHTIYFGEGSWLTVV.

The chain links TRBV28 to TRBJ1-5; a weak D match, TRBD1 (5 bases). The CDR3 contains 13 residues. Germline values: CDR1 MDHEN, CDR2 SYDVKM. The V gene lost 1 base and the J gene lost 7 bases, with 8 bases spanning the gap. The CDR3 spells CASSLSGRQPQHF. In DNA, the CDR3 is TGTGCCAGCAGTTTATCAGGGCGGCAGCCCCAGCATTTT.

V is TRBV7-9 and J is TRBJ2-2; no reliable D call. Trimming stripped 2 bases from V and 5 bases from J, with 9 bases between. Germline CDR1 reads SEHNR; CDR2 reads FQNEAQ (reference sequence). This CDR3 contains 14 residues. The CDR3: CASSLSTETGELFF. CDR3 coding DNA: TGTGCCAGCAGCTTAAGTACCGAGACCGGGGAGCTGTTTTTT.

V gene TRBV3-1 (or the pseudogene TRBV3-2) combines with J gene TRBJ2-2; no firm D call. There are 13 residues in the CDR3. Looked up from germline, CDR1 is LGHDT and CDR2 is YNNKEL (reference sequence). The ends were cut back, 8 bases at V and 3 bases at J, with 10 bases in the middle. CDR3 loop: CASGTTYTGELFF. The DNA for the CDR3 is TGTGCCAGCGGTACCACTTACACCGGGGAGCTGTTTTTT.

V gene TRBV7-2 combines with J gene TRBJ2-1; D perhaps matches TRBD2 (6 bases). V was trimmed by 3 bases and J by 5 bases, leaving 11 bases between them. The CDR3 is 14 amino acids. The V gene's germline CDR1 is SGHTA and CDR2 FQGNSA. CDR3 loop: CASSFSGLNNEQFF. As DNA, the CDR3 is TGTGCCAGCAGCTTTAGCGGATTAAACAATGAGCAGTTCTTC.

This chain links TRBV20-1 with TRBJ2-3; a weak D match, TRBD2 (5 bases). V was trimmed by 3 bases and J by 2 bases, leaving 12 bases between them. CDR3 length equals 14 residues. Germline V gives CDR1 DFQATT, CDR2 SNEGSKA (reference sequence). CDR3 DNA: TGCAGTGCTAGTTTACCAGCGGACACAGATACGCAGTATTTT. It translates to CSASLPADTDTQYF.

This clone was detected once. The chain employs TRBV4-1 and TRBJ1-2; D unclear. There are 15 residues in the CDR3. CDR1 and CDR2 (germline): MGHRA, YSYEKL. Trimming removed 1 base from V and 5 bases from J, with 14 bases in between. The CDR3 DNA is TGCGCCAGCAGCCAAGGGTCTAAACCAAATTATGGCTACACCTTC. This codes for CASSQGSKPNYGYTF.